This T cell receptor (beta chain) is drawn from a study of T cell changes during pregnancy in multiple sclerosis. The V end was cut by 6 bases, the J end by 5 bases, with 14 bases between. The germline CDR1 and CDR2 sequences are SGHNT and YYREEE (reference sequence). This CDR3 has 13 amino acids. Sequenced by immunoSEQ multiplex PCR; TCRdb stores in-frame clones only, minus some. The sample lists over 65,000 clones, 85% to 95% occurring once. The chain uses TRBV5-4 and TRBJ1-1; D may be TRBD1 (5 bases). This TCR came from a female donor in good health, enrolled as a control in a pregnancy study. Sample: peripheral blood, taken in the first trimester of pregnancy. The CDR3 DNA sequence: TGTGCCAGCACCCAGACCGGGGGGACTGAAGCTTTCTTT. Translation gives CASTQTGGTEAFF.